The clone carrying this T cell receptor beta chain has more than one count but fewer than ten. Its antigen is currently unknown. The data belong to a study of cytomegalovirus exposure and HLA in healthy donors. Overall study findings and caveats: Excluded: some indistinguishable V segments such as TRBV6-2 and TRBV6-3. A few CMV-associated chains proved CMV antigen-specific in vitro.

V was shortened by 3 bases and J by 2 bases, with 9 bases between the two germline ends. CDR1 and CDR2 from the germline V gene are MDHEN and SYDVKM. CDR3 length: 14 residues. This PCR relied on a set of 60 Vbeta primers and 13 Jbeta primers. Here immunoSEQ multiplex PCR was the method, and the copy in TCRdb shows in-frame clones only, minus some. Counted here are approximately 100,000 clones, over 8% occurring once; the ten biggest clones make up 5.1%. The receptor was derived from a man aged 50-59 years in good health and CMV-seropositive. Source material: PBMCs. The chain couples TRBV28 to TRBJ2-3; D is possibly TRBD2 (6 bases). This CDR3 is CASSLGRFTDTQYF. The DNA of the CDR3 is TGTGCCAGCAGTTTGGGGAGGTTCACAGATACGCAGTATTTT.